This TCR beta chain is from a study of T cell changes during pregnancy in multiple sclerosis. The assay was immunoSEQ multiplex PCR, and TCRdb's table has in-frame clones only and misses some. This table holds tens of thousands of clones, around 94% found once. The CDR3 runs 15 residues. Germline V gene lookup returns CDR1 SGHDT and CDR2 YYEEEE. Trimming shortened V by 1 base and J by 4 bases, and 14 bases separated the two germline ends. The receptor comes from a female donor with multiple sclerosis, enrolled in a pregnancy study. V and J are TRBV5-6 and TRBJ1-2, with a tentative D call TRBD1 (6 bases). Source: peripheral blood, taken in the third trimester of pregnancy. The CDR3 protein is CASSLRAGAGYGYTF. Written as DNA, the CDR3 is TGTGCCAGCAGCTTGCGTGCAGGGGCCGGCTATGGCTACACCTTC.